The TCR beta chain described here comes from a study of blood T cell repertoires in COVID-19 (dated by TCRdb to about 2020). In terms of the full investigation: Samples covering the acute and convalescent phases of COVID-19 were provided by collaborators in the United States, Italy and Spain. The material from the prospective study consisted of cDNA or gDNA derived from T cells, B-cell-depleted T cells, or PBMCs. Subjects who had been exposed to COVID-19, were actively infected with it, or had recovered from it provided the deeply sampled blood TCRbeta repertoires that made up the dataset. A freely available public database, intended as a resource for researchers studying the immune response to SARS-CoV-2, is where the repertoires were released. Samples came from the ongoing ImmuneRACE study (first 160 participants) plus 1,254 subjects from 6 global collaborators. The sample metadata nearly always contained a de-identified subject ID, COVID-19 status, age in years and sex. Where HLA class I and class II types were available, the types were taken from metadata supplied by the sample provider, not from assay-based typing.

Overall study outcomes, separate from this receptor: The quantity of clinical and demographic metadata differed by source and by participant and was supplied without curation.

Enrolling through a virtual design, the prospective study's participants ranged in age from roughly 18 to 100 years and lived across roughly 23 United States geographic areas. In the prospective study, cohorts were assigned on the basis of participant-reported clinical history obtained from a screening survey and a study questionnaire. ImmuneRACE Cohort 3 recovered participants were defined by two consecutive negative NP/OP PCR tests, healthcare professional clearance, or symptom resolution. Mobile phlebotomists in the prospective study collected whole blood, serum and a nasopharyngeal or oropharyngeal swab from every participant. Over a roughly 2-month period, participants in the prospective study had the option of providing additional blood draws and questionnaires. Blood samples from the prospective study were shipped frozen or at room temperature prior to DNA extraction. From the cysteine up to the phenylalanine, the CDR3 has a length of 13 residues. CDR3 DNA is the only sequence kept; it has 39 bases, read in frame from the first base. V loses 2 bases of germline sequence and J loses 8 bases, and the interval between the two ends is 12 bases. The germline V gene (reference sequence) provides CDR1 GTSNPN and CDR2 SVGIG.

Concerning this clone itself: The target of this receptor is not known. The input lacks base qualities; no much larger clone sits a single base away.

TCRbeta CDR3 regions were amplified from genomic DNA by means of the immunoSEQ Assay, a bias-controlled multiplex PCR. For the original study's pipeline: The number of nucleated cells in each sample was estimated from the amplification of reference gene primers within the assay. To quantify the absolute abundance of each unique TCRbeta CDR3 rearrangement, sequence reads were collapsed and filtered. For each sample, productive Simpson clonality was calculated as the square root of Simpson's diversity index over productive rearrangements. TCRdb re-hosts the immuneACCESS table, in-frame sequences only. Its copies lack some clones; in the studies checked, an unresolved V gene accounts for under half of them, and the cause for the rest is not known. Clonal size and the V and J genes are those of that table, whereas D and trimming came from the DNA. This sample has 150,000 to 250,000 clones in its table, and around four fifths of those were observed once. The leading ten clones occupy about 10% of the sample.

The chain is encoded by TRBV30 joined to TRBJ1-4, and TRBD1 may be the D gene, going by 5 matching bases. Sequenced: PBMCs or T cells enriched from blood (not recorded which). The sequence derives from a man in his forties who had recovered from COVID-19. The CDR3 has the sequence CAWSPGPGEKLFF. The DNA sequence is given as TGTGCCTGGAGTCCAGGGCCAGGGGAAAAACTGTTTTTT. The entire variable domain, with the stretches around the CDR3 drawn from the reference TRBV30 and TRBJ1-4 proteins, is SQTIHQWPATLVQPVGSPLSLECTVEGTSNPNLYWYRQAAGRGLQLLFYSVGIGQISSEVPQNLSASRPQDRQFILSSKKLLLSDSGFYLCAWSPGPGEKLFFGSGTQLSVL.